The T cell receptor (beta chain) under discussion was sequenced for a study of prognosis after radiotherapy for stage I lung cancer. Study at large: There were 15 or so patients with newly diagnosed primary stage I lung tumors and five patients with oligometastatic NSCLC after surgical resection of the primary tumor.

In this sample, this clonotype turned up many times. Template was genomic DNA; TCR beta CDR3 amplified in two multiplex PCR rounds. Primers were specific to each TRBV and TRBJ gene in first-round PCR. TCRdb passed the multiplex PCR reads through MiXCR, listing each CDR3 protein once. The profile shows around 56,000 distinct CDR3 sequences, 26% of them singletons. Germline CDR1 reads DFQATT; CDR2 reads SNEGSKA (reference sequence). This CDR3 is 16 amino acids long. V shed 5 bases and J 7 bases; nucleotides not matched to a gene: 15. The rearrangement links TRBV20-1 to TRBJ2-1; 9 positions agree with TRBD2. The clonotype originates from a donor at least 50 years old with non-small cell lung cancer. This specimen was PBMCs, taken before or after stereotactic body radiation therapy (not recorded which). The CDR3 is CSAYSSGGHLRNEQFF. The CDR3 DNA reads as TGCAGTGCTTACAGTAGCGGGGGCCACCTTAGGAATGAGCAGTTCTTC.